A selection of T cell receptor beta chains follows, all from one sample in a study of shared clonotypes between healthy human individuals. Generated by immunoSEQ multiplex PCR, the TCRdb table keeps only in-frame clones and is missing some. The top ten clones hold 0.5% to 0.6% of a sample with about 1 million clones, roughly 74% of them seen once. Source material: memory CD4+ T cells from PBMCs. The source of these receptors is a young man in good health. Some clones in this sample may be carry-over from other donors' samples. CDR3s include the opening cysteine and the closing phenylalanine or tryptophan. D genes are given only for firm matches. The size entry is marked missing in some rows and otherwise reads once, few, many or a size class.

D,size,V,J,DNA,CDR3
.,.,TRBV7-3,TRBJ2-7,TGTGCCAGCAGCTTAACCCAAACCTACGAGCAGTACTTC,CASSLTQTYEQYF
TRBD2,once,TRBV2,TRBJ2-1,TGTGCCAGCAGCCTAAGGGCGGGAGGGGGTAATGAGCAGTTCTTC,CASSLRAGGGNEQFF
TRBD1,few,TRBV29-1,TRBJ1-1,TGCAGCACCGGGACAGGCAACACTGAAGCTTTCTTT,CSTGTGNTEAFF
TRBD1,few,TRBV6-1,TRBJ1-2,TGTGCCAGCAGTGAATTGGACAGGGAGGACTATGGCTACACCTTC,CASSELDREDYGYTF
.,.,TRBV7-3,TRBJ2-3,TGTGCCAGCAGCCCTGGCTCCACAGATACGCAGTATTTT,CASSPGSTDTQYF
TRBD2,.,TRBV6-5,TRBJ2-3,TGTGCCAGCAGCCGAGCGGGAGTGAAAGATACGCAGTATTTT,CASSRAGVKDTQYF
.,.,TRBV11-2,TRBJ1-2,TGTGCCAGCAGCGCCGGGCCGAACTATGGCTACACCTTC,CASSAGPNYGYTF
.,.,TRBV6-7,TRBJ1-5,TGTGCCAGCAATCTACAGGGTTTCAATCAGCCCCAGCATTTT,CASNLQGFNQPQHF
.,.,TRBV7-2,TRBJ1-1,TGTGCCAGCAGCTTATGGGCCGCGGGGAACACTGAAGCTTTCTTT,CASSLWAAGNTEAFF
TRBD1,.,TRBV4-3,TRBJ2-2,TGCGCCAGCGGGACAGGGTATGCCGGGGAGCTGTTTTTT,CASGTGYAGELFF
TRBD1,.,TRBV27,TRBJ1-2,TGTGCCAGCGCGGAGGGGGCCGCTAACTATGGCTACACCTTC,CASAEGAANYGYTF
TRBD2,.,TRBV29-1,TRBJ2-1,TGCAGCGTCCCACACCCTTTACTAGCGGGAGGGAACAATGAGCAGTTCTTC,CSVPHPLLAGGNNEQFF
TRBD2,once,TRBV5-1,TRBJ2-7,TGCGCCAGCAGCTGGGGGACTAGCGAGGTTTACGAGCAGTACTTC,CASSWGTSEVYEQYF
TRBD1,.,TRBV5-5,TRBJ1-4,TGTGCCAGCAGCTCCCGACAGGGTATAAATGAAAAACTGTTTTTT,CASSSRQGINEKLFF
.,.,TRBV10-1,TRBJ2-1,TGCGCCAGCAGTGAGTCGAGTGGGAGCTACAATGAGCAGTTCTTC,CASSESSGSYNEQFF
.,.,TRBV9,TRBJ1-2,TGTGCCAGCAGCGTTCCCAAACAGGTACCTAGGGGCTACACCTTC,CASSVPKQVPRGYTF
TRBD2,.,TRBV7-2,TRBJ2-1,TGTGCCAGCAGCCCCAGGTACAGCGGGAGTTATGAGCAGTTCTTC,CASSPRYSGSYEQFF
TRBD2,once,TRBV7-2,TRBJ2-3,TGTGCCAGCAGCGGGGACGGGACTAGCCCTCAATATACGCAGTATTTT,CASSGDGTSPQYTQYF
.,.,TRBV29-1,TRBJ1-1,TGCAGCGGTCGGACCGGTGGATTCACTGAAGCTTTCTTT,CSGRTGGFTEAFF
.,many,TRBV29-1,TRBJ2-1,TGCAGCGTTGATGAGGGAGGCTTTAATGAGCAGTTCTTC,CSVDEGGFNEQFF
TRBD1,.,TRBV7-9,TRBJ1-2,TGTGCCAGCAGCTTCGAGACAGGGGCGGCCTATGGCTACACCTTC,CASSFETGAAYGYTF
TRBD1,.,TRBV28,TRBJ1-3,TGTGCCAGCAGTCTTCAGCCCGGGACAGGGATGGACACCATATATTTT,CASSLQPGTGMDTIYF
.,many,TRBV2,TRBJ1-4,TGTGCCAGCAGCACCACCGGTAAAAGCTCCAGGGTAGTTCGTGAAAAACTGTTTTTT,CASSTTGKSSRVVREKLFF
.,.,TRBV4-1,TRBJ1-1,TGCGCCAGCAGCCTTGAGGGGAGGGGGACTGAAGCTTTCTTT,CASSLEGRGTEAFF
.,.,TRBV5-1,TRBJ2-7,TGCGCCAGCAGCCCCATCGCGGGTCCGGGAGAGCAGTACTTC,CASSPIAGPGEQYF
.,.,TRBV5-1,TRBJ2-1,TGCGCCAGCAGAGGCTACAGTGAGAAATACCCCTACAATGAGCAGTTCTTC,CASRGYSEKYPYNEQFF
TRBD2,once,TRBV7-2,TRBJ2-1,TGTGCCAGCAGCTTAGTAGGGCTAGCGGCTTGGGAGCAGTTCTTC,CASSLVGLAAWEQFF
.,.,TRBV20-1,TRBJ1-2,TGCAGTGCTCCCGACAGGGGCTACACCTTC,CSAPDRGYTF
TRBD2,few,TRBV7-3,TRBJ2-2,TGTGCCAGCAGCGCAACTTCCGCCCGACTAGCGGGAATTTCCGGGGAGCTGTTTTTT,CASSATSARLAGISGELFF
TRBD2,.,TRBV5-5,TRBJ2-3,TGTGCCAGCAGCTTGGGGGGACTAGCGGGTACAGATACGCAGTATTTT,CASSLGGLAGTDTQYF
TRBD2,.,TRBV15,TRBJ2-1,TGTGCCACCAGCATTGGACTAGCGGGTGCCGCAGTGAAGTTCTTC,CATSIGLAGAAVKFF
.,.,TRBV21-1,TRBJ2-7,TGTGCCAGCAGCAAAGTAGGAGGTATTAGGGTTGCGGGCTACGAGCAGTACTTC,CASSKVGGIRVAGYEQYF
.,.,TRBV28,TRBJ2-7,TGTGCCAGCAGTTTTCCGGGGGAGTGGAACGAGCAGTACTTC,CASSFPGEWNEQYF
TRBD2,.,TRBV5-1,TRBJ2-1,TGCGCCAGCAGCCCGGGTTTGAGCGGGAGTTCCTACAATGAGCAGTTCTTC,CASSPGLSGSSYNEQFF
.,.,TRBV7-3,TRBJ1-2,TGTGCCAGCAGCCCTACAGGGAGTGAGGGCTACACCTTC,CASSPTGSEGYTF
TRBD1,.,TRBV5-1,TRBJ1-4,TGCGCCAGCAGCGTGGGACAGGGGGGCGAAAAACTGTTTTTT,CASSVGQGGEKLFF
.,.,TRBV19,TRBJ2-7,TGTGCCAGTAGTATCCTCTTTTATGATTCCCCTCAGGGGAGGAGAGGGACCTACGAGCAGTACTTC,CASSILFYDSPQGRRGTYEQYF
.,.,TRBV2,TRBJ1-2,TGTGCCAGCAGTGAAGGGAGAGAGAGCTATGGCTACACCTTC,CASSEGRESYGYTF
.,.,TRBV10-3,TRBJ2-1,TGTGCCATCAGTGGAGGGACAGGGACTAGCCGTGGGTCTAATGAGCAGTTCTTC,CAISGGTGTSRGSNEQFF
TRBD2,.,TRBV29-1,TRBJ2-3,TGCAGCGTTGAATTGACTAGCGGGAGAGGGCCAGATACGCAGTATTTT,CSVELTSGRGPDTQYF
.,.,TRBV6-1,TRBJ1-5,TGTGCCAGCAGTGAATACGGGACAAACTATCAGCCCCAGCATTTT,CASSEYGTNYQPQHF